Shown below are 18 T cell receptor beta chains from a single sample sequenced in a study of T cell responses to AZD1222 COVID-19 vaccine. Assay: immunoSEQ multiplex PCR; the TCRdb copy retains only in-frame clones and omits some. The repertoire holds roughly 120,000 clones, with almost 90% as singletons. Source: peripheral blood, taken on day 0 of AZD1222 vaccination. Every receptor here comes from an adult in good health.

This clone was found once. V is TRBV28 and J is TRBJ1-5; D is possibly TRBD1 (5 bases). Per germline, CDR1 MDHEN and CDR2 SYDVKM. The CDR3 has 16 amino acids. V was pared by 7 bases and J by 0 bases, with 16 bases between. The CDR3 DNA sequence: TGTGCCAGCATAAACGGCGGGGGAAATAGCAATCAGCCCCAGCATTTT. This sequence encodes CASINGGGNSNQPQHF.

The chain employs TRBV4-3 and TRBJ2-5; 8 nucleotides line up with TRBD2. V lost 3 bases to trimming and J lost 3 bases; unmatched junction nucleotides: 15. This CDR3 is built from 18 residues. The germline V gene has CDR1 LGHNA and CDR2 YSLEER. The CDR3 bases are TGCGCCAGCAGCCAGGCTCTTAAGCGGGGGCATGGGGAAGAGACCCAGTACTTC. Translation: CASSQALKRGHGEETQYF.

The genes are TRBV3-1 (or the pseudogene TRBV3-2) and TRBJ1-1, with D tentatively TRBD1 (6 bases). Germline lookup yields CDR1 LGHDT and CDR2 YNNKEL (reference sequence). Trimming stripped 2 bases from V and 4 bases from J, with 11 bases between. This CDR3 is built from 14 residues. In nucleotides, the CDR3 is TGTGCCAGCAGCCAACGGGGGGCGATCACTGAAGCTTTCTTT. As protein: CASSQRGAITEAFF.

The genes are TRBV4-1 and TRBJ1-2, with 8 bases fitting TRBD1. There are 16 residues in the CDR3. Germline CDR1 and CDR2: MGHRA and YSYEKL. V dropped 0 bases and J dropped 5; count of bases not matched to a gene: 8. DNA for the CDR3: TGCGCCAGCAGCCAAGATTTAGGACAGGGCGTTTATGGCTACACCTTC. This sequence encodes CASSQDLGQGVYGYTF.

This clone came up once. The rearrangement uses TRBV10-2 and TRBJ2-3; the D is unclear. V was cut by 6 bases and J by 0 bases, with 10 bases left in between. In germline, CDR1 is WSHSY, CDR2 SAAADI. The CDR3 is 14 residues long. CDR3 residues: CASRVPDSTDTQYF. The CDR3 DNA follows: TGCGCCAGCAGGGTCCCCGATAGCACAGATACGCAGTATTTT.

The chain couples TRBV7-3 to TRBJ1-6; D is perhaps TRBD1 (6 bases). The CDR3 contains 13 residues. V was trimmed by 6 bases and J by 5 bases, leaving 8 bases between them. Germline V gives CDR1 SGHTA, CDR2 FQGTGA. CDR3 protein: CASSSGDNSPLHF. CDR3 DNA: TGTGCCAGCAGTTCAGGGGATAATTCACCCCTCCACTTT.

J is TRBJ1-2 and V is TRBV29-1, with 12 bases identical to TRBD1. CDR3 length: 15 residues. Germline V gene sequence: CDR1 SQVTM, CDR2 ANQGSEA. J gave up 0 bases and V 4 bases, and 3 bases lay outside the gene matches. DNA of the CDR3: TGCAGCGTTGCCGGGACAGGGGGCTCTAACTATGGCTACACCTTC. The encoded protein is CSVAGTGGSNYGYTF.

V gene TRBV21-1 combines with J gene TRBJ2-1; no check of the table's D call, TRBD2, against the DNA was made. TRBV21-1 is a pseudogene segment. The CDR3 length is 11 residues. CDR3 coding DNA: TGTGCCAGCAGCAAACTAGACGGGAGGTTCTTC. Translated, it gives CASSKLDGRFF.

CDR3 nucleotide sequence: TGTGCCAGCAGCCCCCCCCTCAGGGGTCGAAACAATGAGCAGTTCTTC. Its translation: CASSPPLRGRNNEQFF. The chain links TRBV9 to TRBJ2-1; weak D call: TRBD1 (6 bases). V gave up 4 bases and J gave up 5 bases, with 19 bases separating them. Germline V gene data show CDR1 as SGDLS and CDR2 as YYNGEE. The CDR3 consists of 16 residues.

V gene TRBV12-5 combines with J gene TRBJ2-7; 9 nucleotides line up with TRBD2. Looked up from germline, CDR1 is LGHNT and CDR2 is FRNRAP. This CDR3 region has 14 residues. Losses at the gene ends were 9 bases for V and 4 bases for J; bases not matched to a gene: 10. For the CDR3, the DNA is TGTGCTAGACCACCAGCGGGGGGTTTTTACGAGCAGTACTTC. Translation: CARPPAGGFYEQYF.

The chain has TRBV2 and TRBJ1-5; a possible D gene is TRBD1 (5 bases). The germline V and J ends were trimmed by 4 bases and 0 bases, with 7 bases remaining between them. Germline CDR1 and CDR2: SNHLY and FYNNEI. This CDR3 has 14 amino acids. Here the CDR3 DNA reads TGTGCCAGCAGTGGGGACTCTAGCAATCAGCCCCAGCATTTT. This translates into CASSGDSSNQPQHF.

The genes are TRBV7-8 and TRBJ2-7; 9 nucleotides align to TRBD2. With V trimmed by 1 base and J by 2 bases, 6 bases remained unmatched. CDR1 SGHVS and CDR2 FQNEAQ come from the germline V gene. The CDR3 spans 16 residues. The CDR3 bases are TGTGCCAGCAGCTTAGATTTAGGGACTAGCACCTACGAGCAGTACTTC. This encodes CASSLDLGTSTYEQYF.

The gene calls are TRBV7-3 and TRBJ1-2, with 12 bases aligning to TRBD1. Germline CDR1 and CDR2: SGHTA and FQGTGA. This CDR3 is built from 13 residues. The V segment lost 8 bases and the J segment 7 bases; nucleotides outside the gene matches: 5. This CDR3 reads CASALGQGAGYTF. CDR3 nucleotides: TGTGCCAGCGCCCTGGGACAGGGGGCTGGCTACACCTTC.

The chain employs TRBV18 and TRBJ1-4; D is uncertain. There are 13 residues in the CDR3. Per germline, CDR1 KGHSH and CDR2 LQKENI. Trimming cost V 3 bases and J 8 bases, with 10 bases left between them. Here the CDR3 reads CASSPGENEKLFF. CDR3 bases: TGTGCCAGCTCACCTGGGGAGAACGAAAAACTGTTTTTT.

The rearrangement joins TRBV4-3 to TRBJ1-2; TRBD1 might be the D (5 bases). Trimming cost V 1 base and J 3 bases, with 9 bases left between them. This CDR3 has 14 residues. In germline, CDR1 is LGHNA, CDR2 YSLEER. The CDR3 loop reads CASSQGGAYYGYTF. The CDR3 DNA reads TGCGCCAGCAGCCAAGGAGGGGCGTACTATGGCTACACCTTC.

The chain employs TRBV7-2 and TRBJ1-6; D gene unclear. The CDR3 sequence is 13 residues long. Germline lookup yields CDR1 SGHTA and CDR2 FQGNSA. V was clipped by 2 bases and J by 8 bases, with 7 bases between them. For the CDR3, the DNA is TGTGCCAGCAGCTTACGGGTAGATTCACCCCTCCACTTT. This codes for CASSLRVDSPLHF. Complete variable domain (other parts from reference TRBV7-2 and TRBJ1-6): GAGVSQSPSNKVTEKGKDVELRCDPISGHTALYWYRQSLGQGLEFLIYFQGNSAPDKSGLPSDRFSAERTGGSVSTLTIQRTQQEDSAVYLCASSLRVDSPLHFGNGTRLTVT.

This clone was detected only once. The V and J genes are TRBV19 and TRBJ1-3; D unresolved. From germline, CDR1 is LNHDA and CDR2 SQIVND (reference sequence). This CDR3 has 15 residues. V was clipped by 7 bases and J by 0 bases, with 13 bases between them. The CDR3 DNA reads TGTGCCAGTAATGTAAGGCAGTCCTCTGGAAACACCATATATTTT. As protein: CASNVRQSSGNTIYF.

This clone was recorded only once. The gene calls are TRBV6-6 and TRBJ1-6; D is unresolved. The V and J ends lost 5 bases and 8 bases respectively, with 7 bases between them. CDR3 length: 12 residues. Germline V gene sequence: CDR1 MNHNY, CDR2 SVGAGI (reference sequence). CDR3 loop: CASSTSDSPLHF. CDR3 in DNA: TGTGCCAGCAGTACGTCTGATTCACCCCTCCACTTT.